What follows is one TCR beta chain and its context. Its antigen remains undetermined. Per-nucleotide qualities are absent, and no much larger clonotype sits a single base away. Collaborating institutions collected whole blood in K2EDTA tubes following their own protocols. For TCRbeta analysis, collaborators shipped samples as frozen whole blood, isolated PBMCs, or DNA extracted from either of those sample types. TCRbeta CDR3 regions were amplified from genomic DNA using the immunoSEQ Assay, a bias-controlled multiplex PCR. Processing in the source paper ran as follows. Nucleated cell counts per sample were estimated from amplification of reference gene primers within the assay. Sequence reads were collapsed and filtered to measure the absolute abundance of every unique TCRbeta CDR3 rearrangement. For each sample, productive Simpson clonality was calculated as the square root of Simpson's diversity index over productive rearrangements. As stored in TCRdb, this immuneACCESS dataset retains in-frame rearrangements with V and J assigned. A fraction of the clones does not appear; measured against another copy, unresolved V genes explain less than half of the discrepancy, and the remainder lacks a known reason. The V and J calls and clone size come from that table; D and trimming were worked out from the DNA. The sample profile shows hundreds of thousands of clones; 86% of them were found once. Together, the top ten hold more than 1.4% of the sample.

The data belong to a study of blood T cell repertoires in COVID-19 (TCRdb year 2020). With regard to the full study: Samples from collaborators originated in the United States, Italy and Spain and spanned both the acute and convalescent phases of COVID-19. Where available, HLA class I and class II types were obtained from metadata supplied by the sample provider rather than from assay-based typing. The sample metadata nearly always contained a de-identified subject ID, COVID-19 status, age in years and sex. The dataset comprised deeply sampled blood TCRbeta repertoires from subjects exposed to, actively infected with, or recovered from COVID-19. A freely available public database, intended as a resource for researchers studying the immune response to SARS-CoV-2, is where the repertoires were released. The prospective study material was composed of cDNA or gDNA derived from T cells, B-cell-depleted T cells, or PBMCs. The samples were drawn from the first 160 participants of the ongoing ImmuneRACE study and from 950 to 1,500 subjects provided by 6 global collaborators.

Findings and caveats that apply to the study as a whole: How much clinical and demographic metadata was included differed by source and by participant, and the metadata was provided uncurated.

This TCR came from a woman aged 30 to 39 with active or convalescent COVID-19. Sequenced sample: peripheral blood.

The DNA reads TGTGCCAGTAGGTATACCGGGACAGGGTCCACTGAAGCTTTCTTT. The resulting protein is CASRYTGTGSTEAFF. The chain is assembled from TRBV19 and TRBJ1-1, with 9 junctional bases fitting TRBD1. The CDR3 has 15 amino acids, counting the end cysteine and phenylalanine. This entry keeps only the CDR3 DNA: 45 bases, framed from base 1. CDR1 and CDR2 are drawn from the germline V gene (reference sequence): LNHDA, SQIVND. V lost 6 bases and J lost 4 bases, and the count of bases not matched to a germline gene is 9.